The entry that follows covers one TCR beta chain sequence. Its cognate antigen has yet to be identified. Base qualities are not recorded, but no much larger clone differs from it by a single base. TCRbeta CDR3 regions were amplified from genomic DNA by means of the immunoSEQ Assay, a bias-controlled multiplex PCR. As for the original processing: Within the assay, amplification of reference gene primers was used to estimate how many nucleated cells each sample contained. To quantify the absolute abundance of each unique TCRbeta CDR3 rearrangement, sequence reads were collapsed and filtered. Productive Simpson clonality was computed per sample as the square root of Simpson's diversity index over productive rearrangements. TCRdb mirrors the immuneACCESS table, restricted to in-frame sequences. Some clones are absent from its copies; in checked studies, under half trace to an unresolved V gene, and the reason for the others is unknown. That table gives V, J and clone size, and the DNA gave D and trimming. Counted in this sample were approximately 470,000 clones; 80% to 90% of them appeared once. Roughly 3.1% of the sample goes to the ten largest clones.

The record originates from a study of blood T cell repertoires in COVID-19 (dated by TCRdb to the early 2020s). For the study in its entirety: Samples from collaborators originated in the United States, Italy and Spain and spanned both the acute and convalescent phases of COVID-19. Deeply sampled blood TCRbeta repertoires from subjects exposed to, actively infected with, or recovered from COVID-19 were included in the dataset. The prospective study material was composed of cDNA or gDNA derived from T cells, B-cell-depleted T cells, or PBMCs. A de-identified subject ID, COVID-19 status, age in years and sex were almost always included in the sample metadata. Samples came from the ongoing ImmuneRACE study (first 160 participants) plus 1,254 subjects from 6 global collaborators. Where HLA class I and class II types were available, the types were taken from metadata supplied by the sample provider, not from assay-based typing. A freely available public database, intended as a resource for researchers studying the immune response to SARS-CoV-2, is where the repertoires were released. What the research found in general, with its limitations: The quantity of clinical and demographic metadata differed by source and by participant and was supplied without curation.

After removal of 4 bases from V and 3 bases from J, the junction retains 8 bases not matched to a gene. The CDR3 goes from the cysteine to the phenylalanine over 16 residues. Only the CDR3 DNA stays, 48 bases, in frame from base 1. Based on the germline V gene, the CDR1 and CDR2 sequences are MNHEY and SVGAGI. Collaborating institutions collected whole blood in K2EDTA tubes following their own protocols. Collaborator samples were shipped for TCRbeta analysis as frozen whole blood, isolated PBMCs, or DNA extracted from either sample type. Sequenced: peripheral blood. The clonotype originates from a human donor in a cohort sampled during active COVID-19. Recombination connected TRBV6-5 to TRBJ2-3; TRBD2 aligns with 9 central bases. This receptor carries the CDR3 CASSSPLSGRTDTQYF. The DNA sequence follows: TGTGCCAGCAGTTCCCCCCTTAGCGGGAGAACAGATACGCAGTATTTT.